The present entry profiles one T cell receptor beta chain with its context. This entry comes from a study of T cell changes during pregnancy in multiple sclerosis. Only in-frame clones appear in the TCRdb table, and some are missing; sequencing was by immunoSEQ multiplex PCR. This sample has roughly 87,000 clones; approximately 91% occur once, and the top ten carry around 3.3%. The V and J ends lost 3 bases and 0 bases, in that order; junction bases with no gene match: 1. The CDR3 loop spans 14 amino acids. Germline V CDR1 and CDR2: SGHAT, FQNNGV. The genes are TRBV11-2 and TRBJ1-1; 7 bases are shared with TRBD1. Source: PBMCs, taken in the first trimester of pregnancy. This receptor was identified in a female donor in good health, serving as a control in a pregnancy study. Some clones in this sample may be carry-over from other donors' samples. The CDR3 bases are TGTGCCAGCAGCTTCACAGGGGTGAACACTGAAGCTTTCTTT. Amino acids: CASSFTGVNTEAFF.